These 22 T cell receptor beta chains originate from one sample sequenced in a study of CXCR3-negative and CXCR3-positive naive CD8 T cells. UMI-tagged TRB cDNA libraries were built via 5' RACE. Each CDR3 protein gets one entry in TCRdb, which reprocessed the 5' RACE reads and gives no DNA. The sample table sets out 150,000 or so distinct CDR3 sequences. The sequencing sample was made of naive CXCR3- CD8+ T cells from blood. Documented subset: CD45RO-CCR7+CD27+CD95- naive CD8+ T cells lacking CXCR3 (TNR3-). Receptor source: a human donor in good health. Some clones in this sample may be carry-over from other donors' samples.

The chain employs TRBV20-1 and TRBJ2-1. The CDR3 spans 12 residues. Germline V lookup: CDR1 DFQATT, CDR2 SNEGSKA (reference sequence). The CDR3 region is CSATDRTNEQFF.

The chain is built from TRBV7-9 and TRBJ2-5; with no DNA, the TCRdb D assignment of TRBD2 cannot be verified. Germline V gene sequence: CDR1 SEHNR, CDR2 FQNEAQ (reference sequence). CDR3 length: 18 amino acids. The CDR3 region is CASSRRAGLDPKQETQYF.

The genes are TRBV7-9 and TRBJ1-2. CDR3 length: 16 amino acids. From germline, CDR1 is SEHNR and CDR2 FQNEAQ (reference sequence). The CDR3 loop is CASTLPQGTPNYGYTF. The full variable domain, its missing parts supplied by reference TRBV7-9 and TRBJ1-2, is DTGVSQNPRHKITKRGQNVTFRCDPISEHNRLYWYRQTLGQGPEFLTYFQNEAQLEKSRLLSDRFSAERPKGSFSTLEIQRTEQGDSAMYLCASTLPQGTPNYGYTFGSGTRLTVV.

CDR3 region: CASRIDRESNEQYF. This sequence joins TRBV7-9 and TRBJ2-7; TCRdb reports TRBD1, a call that lacks DNA to check it against. The germline V gene has CDR1 SEHNR and CDR2 FQNEAQ (reference sequence). This CDR3 spans 14 amino acids.

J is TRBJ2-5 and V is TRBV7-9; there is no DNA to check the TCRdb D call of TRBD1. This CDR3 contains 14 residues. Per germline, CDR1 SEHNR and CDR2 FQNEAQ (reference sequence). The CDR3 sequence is CASRPGRYQETQYF. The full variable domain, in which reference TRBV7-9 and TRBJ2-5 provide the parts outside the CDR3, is DTGVSQNPRHKITKRGQNVTFRCDPISEHNRLYWYRQTLGQGPEFLTYFQNEAQLEKSRLLSDRFSAERPKGSFSTLEIQRTEQGDSAMYLCASRPGRYQETQYFGPGTRLLVL.

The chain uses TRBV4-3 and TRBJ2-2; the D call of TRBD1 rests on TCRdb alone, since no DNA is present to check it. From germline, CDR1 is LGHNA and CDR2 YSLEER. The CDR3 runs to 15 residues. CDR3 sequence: CASSQDRGAEGELFF.

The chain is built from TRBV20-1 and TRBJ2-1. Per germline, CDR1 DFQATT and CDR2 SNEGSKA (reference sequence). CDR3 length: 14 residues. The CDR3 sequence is CSARDRNSRNEQFF.

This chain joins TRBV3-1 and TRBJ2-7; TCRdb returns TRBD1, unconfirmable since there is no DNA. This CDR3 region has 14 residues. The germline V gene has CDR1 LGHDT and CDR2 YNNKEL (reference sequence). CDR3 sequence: CASSQESHTHEQYF.

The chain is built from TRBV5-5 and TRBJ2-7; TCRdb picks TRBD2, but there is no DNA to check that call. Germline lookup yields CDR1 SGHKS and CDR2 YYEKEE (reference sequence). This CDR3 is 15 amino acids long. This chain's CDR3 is CASSLWAGGAYEQYF.

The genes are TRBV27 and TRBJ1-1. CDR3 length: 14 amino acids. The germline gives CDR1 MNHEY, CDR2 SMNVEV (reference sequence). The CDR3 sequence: CASSRDVVNTEAFF.

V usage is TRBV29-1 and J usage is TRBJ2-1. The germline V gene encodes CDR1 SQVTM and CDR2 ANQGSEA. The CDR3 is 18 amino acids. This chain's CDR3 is CSVSADGNSKSSYNEQFF.

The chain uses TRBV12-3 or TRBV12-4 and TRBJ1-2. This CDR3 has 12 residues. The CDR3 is CASSFTIDGYTF.

The CDR3 spells CSVVPDRLTYEQYF. The chain links TRBV29-1 to TRBJ2-7; TCRdb calls TRBD1, which cannot be checked without DNA. The CDR3 consists of 14 residues. In germline, CDR1 is SQVTM, CDR2 ANQGSEA.

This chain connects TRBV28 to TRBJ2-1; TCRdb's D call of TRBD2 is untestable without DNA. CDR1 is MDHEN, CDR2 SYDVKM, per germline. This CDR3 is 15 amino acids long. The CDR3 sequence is CASSLLSGSYNEQFF.

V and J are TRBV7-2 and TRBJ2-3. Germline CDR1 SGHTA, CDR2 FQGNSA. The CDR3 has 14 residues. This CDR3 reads CASSIRPDPDTQYF.

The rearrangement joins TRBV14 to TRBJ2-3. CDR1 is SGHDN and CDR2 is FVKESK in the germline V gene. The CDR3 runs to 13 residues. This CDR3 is CASSQGNTDTQYF.

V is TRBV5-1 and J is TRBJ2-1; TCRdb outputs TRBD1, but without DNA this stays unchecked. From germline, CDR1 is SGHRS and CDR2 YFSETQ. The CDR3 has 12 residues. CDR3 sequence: CASSYTGGEQFF.

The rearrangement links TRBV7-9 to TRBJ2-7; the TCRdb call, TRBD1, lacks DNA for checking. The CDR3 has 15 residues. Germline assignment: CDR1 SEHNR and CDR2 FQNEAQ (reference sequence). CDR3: CASSDRDRGLNEQYF.

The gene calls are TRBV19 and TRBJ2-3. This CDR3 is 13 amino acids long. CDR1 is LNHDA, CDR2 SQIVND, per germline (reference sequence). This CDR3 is CASSIGGTDTQYF.

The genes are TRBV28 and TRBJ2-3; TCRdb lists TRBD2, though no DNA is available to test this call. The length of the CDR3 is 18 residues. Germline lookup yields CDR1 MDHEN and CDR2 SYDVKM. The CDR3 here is CASVPGQGLAGGEDTQYF.

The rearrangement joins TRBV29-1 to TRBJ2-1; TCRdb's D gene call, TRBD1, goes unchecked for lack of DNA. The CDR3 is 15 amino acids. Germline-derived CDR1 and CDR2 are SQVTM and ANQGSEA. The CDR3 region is CSVMGHLSSYNEQFF.

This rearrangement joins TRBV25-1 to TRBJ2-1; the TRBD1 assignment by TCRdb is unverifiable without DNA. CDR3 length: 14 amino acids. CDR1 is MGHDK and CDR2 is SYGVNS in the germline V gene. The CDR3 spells CASGSGQGANEQFF.